The 31 T cell receptor beta chains listed next were all sequenced from one sample in a study of cytomegalovirus exposure and HLA in healthy donors. A multiplex PCR was run with 60 Vbeta primers and 13 Jbeta primers. Libraries were prepared by immunoSEQ multiplex PCR; TCRdb keeps only in-frame clonotypes and omits some of them. Here the sample spans about 140,000 clones, approximately 82% being singletons. The specimen sequenced was PBMCs. These receptors were taken from an older woman in good health and CMV-seropositive.

This clone was seen a single time. V gene TRBV4-2 combines with J gene TRBJ1-1, with D hard to call. V gave up 2 bases and J gave up 4 bases, with 14 bases separating them. In germline, CDR1 is LGHNA, CDR2 YNFKEQ. The CDR3 totals 15 residues. The chain's CDR3 is CASSQSSSGGTEAFF. CDR3 bases: TGTGCCAGCAGCCAAAGTAGTTCCGGCGGCACTGAAGCTTTCTTT.

The V gene is TRBV30, the J gene TRBJ2-2; D is unclear. Trimming took off 6 bases at V and 6 bases at J, with 5 bases between the two ends. CDR3 length: 10 residues. Germline V lookup: CDR1 GTSNPN, CDR2 SVGIG (reference sequence). The CDR3: CACTAGELFF. As DNA, the CDR3 is TGTGCCTGCACGGCCGGGGAGCTGTTTTTT.

This chain connects TRBV7-6 to TRBJ2-7; 8 nucleotides align to TRBD2. V dropped 0 bases and J dropped 2; count of bases not matched to a gene: 6. The V gene's germline CDR1 is SGHVS and CDR2 FNYEAQ. This CDR3 has 16 residues. For the CDR3, the DNA is TGTGCCAGCAGCTTAGCCGGGGGGGATTGGACCTACGAGCAGTACTTC. Translated: CASSLAGGDWTYEQYF.

The rearrangement links TRBV10-3 to TRBJ2-7; 16 bases agree with TRBD2. This CDR3 has 15 residues. J gave up 5 bases and V 6 bases, and 4 bases lay outside the gene matches. Per germline, CDR1 ENHRY and CDR2 SYGVKD. The DNA of the CDR3 is TGTGCCATCAGGGGGACTAGCGGGAGGGCCCACGAGCAGTACTTC. Amino acid sequence: CAIRGTSGRAHEQYF.

The rearrangement uses TRBV7-9 and TRBJ2-7; the D gene is possibly TRBD1 (5 bases). The ends were cut back, 3 bases at V and 3 bases at J, with 12 bases in the middle. The germline V gene encodes CDR1 SEHNR and CDR2 FQNEAQ (reference sequence). This CDR3 comprises 14 residues. The CDR3 protein is CASSLGGALYEQYF. In DNA form, the CDR3 reads TGTGCCAGCAGCTTGGGTGGGGCCCTCTACGAGCAGTACTTC.

The V gene is TRBV9, the J gene TRBJ2-7, with D possibly being TRBD2 (5 bases). V was cut by 5 bases and J by 2 bases, with 17 bases left in between. Germline CDR1 and CDR2: SGDLS and YYNGEE. The CDR3 runs 15 residues. This chain's CDR3 is CASSGERGAPYEQYF. DNA of the CDR3: TGTGCCAGCAGTGGGGAACGGGGAGCCCCCTACGAGCAGTACTTC.

The rearrangement uses TRBV20-1 and TRBJ2-1; no clear D. CDR1 and CDR2 from the germline V gene are DFQATT and SNEGSKA (reference sequence). The CDR3 is 11 amino acids. The V end lost 5 bases, the J end lost 8 bases, and 10 bases lay between the germline ends. CDR3 bases: TGCAGTGCTGGGCAGCTCTATGAGCAGTTCTTC. Protein product: CSAGQLYEQFF.

The rearrangement uses TRBV27 and TRBJ2-2; D not certain. Per the germline V gene, CDR1 is MNHEY and CDR2 is SMNVEV (reference sequence). The ends were cut back, 3 bases at V and 0 bases at J, with 8 bases in the middle. CDR3 size: 15 residues. The CDR3 spells CASSFSLANTGELFF. In DNA, the CDR3 is TGTGCCAGCAGTTTCAGTCTCGCGAACACCGGGGAGCTGTTTTTT.

This chain connects TRBV28 to TRBJ2-7; 10 positions agree with TRBD1. Germline-derived CDR1 and CDR2 are MDHEN and SYDVKM. The CDR3 runs 16 residues. Trimming cost V 6 bases and J 3 bases; bases outside gene matches: 11. The CDR3 reads CASSSPDRGPLYEQYF. The CDR3 DNA follows: TGTGCCAGCAGCTCACCAGACAGGGGGCCTCTCTACGAGCAGTACTTC. The variable domain in full, completed from reference TRBV28 and TRBJ2-7, reads DVKVTQSSRYLVKRTGEKVFLECVQDMDHENMFWYRQDPGLGLRLIYFSYDVKMKEKGDIPEGYSVSREKKERFSLILESASTNQTSMYLCASSSPDRGPLYEQYFGPGTRLTVT.

This sequence joins TRBV30 and TRBJ2-3, with a possible D match to TRBD2 (5 bases). Per germline, CDR1 GTSNPN and CDR2 SVGIG (reference sequence). The CDR3 is 15 residues long. The ends were cut back, 4 bases at V and 1 base at J, with 15 bases in the middle. The CDR3 sequence: CAWTTRGSGTDTQYF. The CDR3 DNA reads TGTGCCTGGACTACTCGAGGGAGTGGCACAGATACGCAGTATTTT.

The J gene is TRBJ2-7, the V gene TRBV9; 7 bases map to TRBD1. V lost 3 bases, J lost 5 bases, and 8 bases stayed unmatched. The CDR3 extends over 14 amino acids. CDR1 and CDR2 (germline): SGDLS, YYNGEE. The CDR3 region has the DNA TGTGCCAGCAGCGCTGAGGACAGGACAGACGAGCAGTACTTC. Translation: CASSAEDRTDEQYF.

This clone was recorded a few times. The chain joins TRBV10-3 to TRBJ2-1, with TRBD2 identical over 12 bases. Germline lookup yields CDR1 ENHRY and CDR2 SYGVKD. V lost 1 base and J lost 10; bases outside the gene matches: 5. The CDR3 runs 15 residues. The CDR3 protein is CAISELASGGVEQFF. CDR3 DNA sequence: TGTGCCATCAGTGAGTTGGCTAGCGGGGGGGTGGAGCAGTTCTTC.

The V gene is TRBV27, the J gene TRBJ2-1; TRBD2 matches at 11 bases. With V trimmed by 7 bases and J by 4 bases, 6 bases remained unmatched. CDR1 is MNHEY, CDR2 SMNVEV, per germline (reference sequence). The length of the CDR3 is 15 residues. CDR3 sequence: CASTPGTSGYNEQFF. For the CDR3, the DNA is TGTGCCAGCACCCCCGGGACTAGCGGTTACAATGAGCAGTTCTTC.

The chain is built from TRBV28 and TRBJ1-5, with 7 bases fitting TRBD1. This CDR3 region has 14 residues. The trim removed 7 bases at V and 5 bases at J, leaving 8 bases unmatched. Per the germline V gene, CDR1 is MDHEN and CDR2 is SYDVKM. The CDR3 protein is CASNDRGLDQPQHF. DNA of the CDR3: TGTGCCAGCAATGATAGGGGGCTCGATCAGCCCCAGCATTTT.

The rearrangement uses TRBV7-9 and TRBJ2-1, with D possibly TRBD1 on 6 matching bases. The CDR3 runs to 16 residues. The germline V and J ends were trimmed by 4 bases and 5 bases, with 18 bases remaining between them. The germline CDR1 and CDR2 sequences are SEHNR and FQNEAQ (reference sequence). For the CDR3, the DNA is TGTGCCAGCAGCTCAGGGGTGGCCTTTTGGCACAATGAGCAGTTCTTC. It is translated as CASSSGVAFWHNEQFF.

The table lists this clone with a few counts. This chain links TRBV7-2 with TRBJ2-7, with 7 bases aligning to TRBD1. CDR3 length: 14 residues. J gave up 4 bases and V 1 base, and 4 bases lay outside the gene matches. From germline, CDR1 is SGHTA and CDR2 FQGNSA. CDR3 sequence reads: CASSLEGGGYEQYF. In DNA form, the CDR3 reads TGTGCCAGCAGCTTAGAAGGGGGCGGGTACGAGCAGTACTTC.

This CDR3 is CASSPETSSYEQYF. DNA of the CDR3: TGCGCCAGCAGCCCGGAAACTAGCTCCTACGAGCAGTACTTC. V usage is TRBV4-1 and J usage is TRBJ2-5; D might be TRBD2 (5 bases). The J call could be wrong; TRBJ2-7 is a better fit for the DNA end. This CDR3 is built from 14 residues. Per germline, CDR1 MGHRA and CDR2 YSYEKL.

A remark on this clone: Likely a read error: the CDR3 ends without its conserved phenylalanine or tryptophan. No DNA is shown, since the ends of the CDR3 on it are uncertain; the CDR3 is the one TCRdb lists. The V call is TRBV2, the J call TRBJ1-5; the tabulated D call, TRBD1, remains unverified against the DNA. CDR1 and CDR2 (germline): SNHLY, FYNNEI. The CDR3 is 11 amino acids long, termini counted. The CDR3 region is CASSDLTGAAI.

V and J are TRBV5-6 and TRBJ1-3; D call uncertain. CDR1 and CDR2 (germline): SGHDT, YYEEEE. V was pared by 0 bases and J by 0 bases, with 10 bases between. There are 16 residues in the CDR3. The CDR3 nucleotides are TGTGCCAGCAGCTTGGGGGCCAGCACCTCTGGAAACACCATATATTTT. Protein: CASSLGASTSGNTIYF. The variable domain in full, with the rest retrieved from reference TRBV5-6 and TRBJ1-3, is DAGVTQSPTHLIKTRGQQVTLRCSPKSGHDTVSWYQQALGQGPQFIFQYYEEEERQRGNFPDRFSGHQFPNYSSELNVNALLLGDSALYLCASSLGASTSGNTIYFGEGSWLTVV.

A single count supports this clone. V is TRBV27 and J is TRBJ2-7; D perhaps matches TRBD2 (5 bases). Trimming removed 5 bases from V and 6 bases from J, with 11 bases in between. The CDR3 contains 12 residues. Germline V lookup: CDR1 MNHEY, CDR2 SMNVEV (reference sequence). CDR3 bases: TGTGCCAGCAGTCCGAGGGTTGGCGAGCAGTACTTC. It is translated as CASSPRVGEQYF.

This chain joins TRBV27 and TRBJ1-4; tentative D call: TRBD1 (6 bases). The V and J ends lost 6 bases and 1 base respectively, with 9 bases between them. The CDR3 spans 14 residues. Looked up from germline, CDR1 is MNHEY and CDR2 is SMNVEV (reference sequence). In DNA form, the CDR3 reads TGTGCCAGCAGAGAACAGGGAACTAATGAAAAACTGTTTTTT. As protein: CASREQGTNEKLFF. The full variable domain, rest sourced from reference TRBV27 and TRBJ1-4, is EAQVTQNPRYLITVTGKKLTVTCSQNMNHEYMSWYRQDPGLGLRQIYYSMNVEVTDKGDVPEGYKVSRKEKRNFPLILESPSPNQTSLYFCASREQGTNEKLFFGSGTQLSVL.

The rearrangement uses TRBV19 and TRBJ2-3, with TRBD2 matching over 9 bases. V shed 3 bases, J shed 5 bases, and the junction held 9 bases outside the gene matches. Germline V gene data show CDR1 as LNHDA and CDR2 as SQIVND (reference sequence). This CDR3 spans 16 amino acids. CDR3 region: CASSISGGRAGDTQYF. The CDR3 DNA reads as TGTGCCAGTAGTATTTCCGGCGGGAGGGCCGGAGATACGCAGTATTTT.

In its sample, this clone was seen once. The chain recombines TRBV6-6 with TRBJ2-7, with 11 bases that match TRBD2. The V gene end was trimmed by 3 bases and the J gene end by 4 bases; junction bases not matched to a gene: 5. CDR3 length equals 15 residues. Looked up from germline, CDR1 is MNHNY and CDR2 is SVGAGI (reference sequence). CDR3 coding DNA: TGTGCCAGCAGTTATTTTAGCGGGAGGGAATACGAGCAGTACTTC. Its protein is CASSYFSGREYEQYF.

The rearrangement uses TRBV7-9 and TRBJ1-5; 11 bases map to TRBD1. Germline-derived CDR1 and CDR2 are SEHNR and FQNEAQ (reference sequence). With 5 bases clipped from V and 0 bases from J, the junction kept 3 bases outside the gene matches. CDR3 size: 16 residues. CDR3 nucleotide sequence: TGTGCCAGCAGCCTAGGGACAGGGGGTAGCAATCAGCCCCAGCATTTT. Amino acid sequence: CASSLGTGGSNQPQHF.

V usage is TRBV5-1 and J usage is TRBJ1-1; 7 bases align to TRBD1. There are 15 residues in the CDR3. Germline V lookup: CDR1 SGHRS, CDR2 YFSETQ. V was pared by 3 bases and J by 1 base, with 6 bases of the junction left unmatched. The CDR3 region has the DNA TGCGCCAGCAGCTCAAGGGGGCAGACGAACACTGAAGCTTTCTTT. Encoded protein: CASSSRGQTNTEAFF.

The chain couples TRBV11-3 to TRBJ1-1; 8 nucleotides agree with TRBD1. V was clipped by 5 bases and J by 0 bases; unmatched bases: 5. The CDR3 has 15 amino acids. Germline V lookup: CDR1 SGHNT, CDR2 YENEEA. CDR3 in amino acids: CASSQGAILNTEAFF. CDR3 DNA sequence: TGTGCCAGCAGCCAGGGGGCCATTTTGAACACTGAAGCTTTCTTT.

The genes are TRBV7-9 and TRBJ2-5; D perhaps matches TRBD2 (5 bases). TRBJ2-7 matches the DNA end more closely, so the J call is doubtful. Germline lookup yields CDR1 SEHNR and CDR2 FQNEAQ (reference sequence). The CDR3 loop spans 13 amino acids. The CDR3, as DNA: TGTGCCAGCAGAGCGGACGGTTCCTACGAGCAGTACTTC. As protein: CASRADGSYEQYF.

As for this clone: Other DNA sequences from this sample encode an identical CDR3 as well. This chain joins TRBV2 and TRBJ2-7, with 8 positions matching TRBD2. Germline CDR1 SNHLY, CDR2 FYNNEI. V trimming: 6 bases; J trimming: 3 bases; junction bases outside the gene matches: 4. CDR3 size: 13 residues. This chain's CDR3 is CASRTSANYEQYF. The CDR3 nucleotides read TGTGCCAGCAGGACTAGCGCAAACTACGAGCAGTACTTC.

This rearrangement joins TRBV25-1 to TRBJ2-1; tentative D call: TRBD2 (7 bases). V was clipped by 1 base and J by 11 bases, with 18 bases between them. This CDR3 is 15 amino acids long. Germline V gene data show CDR1 as MGHDK and CDR2 as SYGVNS. The DNA for the CDR3 is TGTGCCAGCAGTGAATTCGGGGTGGGGGGGACAAAGCAGTTCTTC. As protein: CASSEFGVGGTKQFF.

The chain links TRBV2 to TRBJ2-5; a possible D gene is TRBD1 (6 bases). Germline V gives CDR1 SNHLY, CDR2 FYNNEI. The CDR3 length is 11 residues. V lost 6 bases and J 5 bases, leaving 7 bases between the germline ends. CDR3 region: CASRRGETQYF. CDR3 DNA sequence: TGTGCCAGCAGGAGGGGGGAGACCCAGTACTTC.

This sequence joins TRBV5-1 and TRBJ2-1, with TRBD2 identical over 11 bases. CDR1 and CDR2 from the germline V gene are SGHRS and YFSETQ. The CDR3 totals 17 residues. Losses at the gene ends were 6 bases for V and 0 bases for J; bases not matched to a gene: 8. The CDR3 DNA sequence: TGCGCCAGCAAAGGTAGCGGGAGGGCCTTCTCCTACAATGAGCAGTTCTTC. This gives the protein CASKGSGRAFSYNEQFF.